This T cell receptor (beta chain) was captured in a study of cytomegalovirus exposure and HLA in healthy donors. The overall study: In terms of ancestry, the Caucasian-associated cluster contained roughly 81% of the approximately 420 genotyped donors. Broader study findings: Reportedly, cytomegalovirus status was diagnosed with high sensitivity and specificity. TCR beta sequences reportedly predicted the HLA-A and HLA-B alleles of most subjects accurately. Several of the most significant clusters appeared linked to common viral pathogens, based on a later analysis.

As regards this clone: The antigen is undetermined.

Researchers ran the PCR with 60 Vbeta and 13 Jbeta primers. Assay: immunoSEQ multiplex PCR; the TCRdb copy retains only in-frame clones and omits some. The repertoire consists of around 170,000 clones, with about 65% occurring once and the leading ten covering approximately 1.6%. Germline assignment: CDR1 LNHDA and CDR2 SQIVND (reference sequence). The CDR3 is 15 amino acids. V dropped 6 bases and J dropped 0 bases, with 12 bases sitting between them. The sequence was collected from a girl aged 5-17 years in good health and CMV-seronegative. The chain is built from TRBV19 and TRBJ2-1; maybe TRBD1 (6 bases). Sequences were obtained from PBMCs. CDR3 residues: CASSTGTPSYNEQFF. In DNA form, the CDR3 reads TGTGCCAGTAGCACCGGGACACCCTCCTACAATGAGCAGTTCTTC.